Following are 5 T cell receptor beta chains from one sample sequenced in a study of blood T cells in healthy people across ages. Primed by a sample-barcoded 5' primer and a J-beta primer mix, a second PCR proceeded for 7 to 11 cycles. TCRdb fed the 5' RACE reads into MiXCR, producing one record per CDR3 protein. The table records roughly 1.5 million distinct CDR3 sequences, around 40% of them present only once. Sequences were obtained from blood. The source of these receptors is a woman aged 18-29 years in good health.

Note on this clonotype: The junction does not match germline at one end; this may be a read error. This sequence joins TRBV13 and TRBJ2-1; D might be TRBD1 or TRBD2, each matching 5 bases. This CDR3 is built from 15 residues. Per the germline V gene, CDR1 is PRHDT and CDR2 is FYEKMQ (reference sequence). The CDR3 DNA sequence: TGTGCCAGCAGCCTAGGCCCCGGGACGCACAATGAGCAGTTCTTC. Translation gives CASSLGPGTHNEQFF.

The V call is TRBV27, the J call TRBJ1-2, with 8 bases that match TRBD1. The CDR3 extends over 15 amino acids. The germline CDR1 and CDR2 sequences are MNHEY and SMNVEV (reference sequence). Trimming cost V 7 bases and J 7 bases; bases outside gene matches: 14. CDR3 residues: CASTLYAGTGCGYTF. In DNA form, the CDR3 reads TGTGCCAGCACCCTATACGCCGGGACAGGATGTGGCTACACCTTC.

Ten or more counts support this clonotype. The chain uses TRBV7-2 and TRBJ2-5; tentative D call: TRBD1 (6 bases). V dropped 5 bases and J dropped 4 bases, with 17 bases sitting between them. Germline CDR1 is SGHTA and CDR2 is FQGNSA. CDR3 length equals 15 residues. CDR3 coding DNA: TGTGCCAGCAGCACTCGGACAGTTCGGGCAGAGACCCAGTACTTC. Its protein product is CASSTRTVRAETQYF.

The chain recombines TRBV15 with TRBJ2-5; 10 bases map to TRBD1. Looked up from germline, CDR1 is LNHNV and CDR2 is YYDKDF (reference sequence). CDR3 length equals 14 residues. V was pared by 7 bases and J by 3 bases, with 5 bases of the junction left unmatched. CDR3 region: CATTWGQGKETQYF. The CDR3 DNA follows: TGTGCCACCACTTGGGGACAGGGGAAAGAGACCCAGTACTTC.

CDR3 sequence reads: CASSLGLAGGQRDTQYF. CDR3 DNA sequence: TGTGCCAGCAGCTTAGGTCTAGCGGGGGGGCAACGGGATACGCAGTATTTT. The J gene is TRBJ2-3, the V gene TRBV7-2, with TRBD2 matching over 12 bases. The V gene's germline CDR1 is SGHTA and CDR2 FQGNSA. The CDR3 length is 17 residues. V gave up 1 base and J gave up 6 bases; unmatched junction bases: 8.